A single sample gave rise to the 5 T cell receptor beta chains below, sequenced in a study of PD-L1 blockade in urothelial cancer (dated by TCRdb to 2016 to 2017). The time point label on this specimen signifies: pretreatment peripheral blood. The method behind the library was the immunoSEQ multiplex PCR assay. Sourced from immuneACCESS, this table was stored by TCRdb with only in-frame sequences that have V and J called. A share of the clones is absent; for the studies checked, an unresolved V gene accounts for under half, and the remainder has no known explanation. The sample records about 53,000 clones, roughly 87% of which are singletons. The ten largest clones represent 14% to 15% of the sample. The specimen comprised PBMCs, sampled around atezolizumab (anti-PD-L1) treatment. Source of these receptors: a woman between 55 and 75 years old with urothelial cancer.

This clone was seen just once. As DNA, the CDR3 is TGTGCCAGCAGCTTGGCAGGGGGCAGGAGCTCCTACGAGCAGTACTTC. It encodes CASSLAGGRSSYEQYF. V is TRBV5-6 and J is TRBJ2-7, with TRBD1 matching over 8 bases. The junction had 5 bases not matched to a gene; V was cut back by 0 bases and J by 0 bases. CDR3 length equals 16 residues. Germline CDR1 reads SGHDT; CDR2 reads YYEEEE.

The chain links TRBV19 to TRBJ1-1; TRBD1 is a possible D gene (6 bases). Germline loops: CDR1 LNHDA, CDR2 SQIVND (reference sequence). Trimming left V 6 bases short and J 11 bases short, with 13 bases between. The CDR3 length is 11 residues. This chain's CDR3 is CASRGGGYAFF. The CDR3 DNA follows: TGTGCCAGTAGAGGGGGGGGGTACGCTTTCTTT.

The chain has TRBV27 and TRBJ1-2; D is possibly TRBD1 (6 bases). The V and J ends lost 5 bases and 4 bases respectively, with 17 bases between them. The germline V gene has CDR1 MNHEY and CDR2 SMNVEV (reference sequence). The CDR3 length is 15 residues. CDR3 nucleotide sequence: TGTGCCAGCAGTGGGGGAGGGGGGCGAATCTATGGCTACACCTTC. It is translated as CASSGGGGRIYGYTF.

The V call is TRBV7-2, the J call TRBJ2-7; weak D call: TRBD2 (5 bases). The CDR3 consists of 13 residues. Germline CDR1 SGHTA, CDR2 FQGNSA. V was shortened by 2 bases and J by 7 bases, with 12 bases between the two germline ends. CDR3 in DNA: TGTGCCAGCAGCTTAAAGCGGACGGAAGAGCAGTACTTC. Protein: CASSLKRTEEQYF.

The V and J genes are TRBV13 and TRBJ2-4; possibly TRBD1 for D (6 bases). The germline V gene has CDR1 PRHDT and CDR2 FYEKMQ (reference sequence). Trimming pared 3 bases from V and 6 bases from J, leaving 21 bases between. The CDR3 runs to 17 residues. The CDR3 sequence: CASSFQGIGELGNIQYF. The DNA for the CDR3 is TGTGCCAGCAGCTTCCAGGGGATAGGGGAGCTAGGAAACATTCAGTACTTC.